The next 29 T cell receptor beta chains were all read from a single sample in a study of blood T cell repertoires in COVID-19. Only in-frame clones appear in the TCRdb table, and some are missing; sequencing was by immunoSEQ multiplex PCR. The data contain fewer than 50,000 clones, about 80% of them singletons. The specimen sequenced was peripheral blood. The receptors shown here come from a man between 65 and 85 years old with acute or convalescent COVID-19.

The chain recombines TRBV7-3 with TRBJ2-2; the D gene is possibly TRBD2 (5 bases). CDR1 is SGHTA and CDR2 is FQGTGA in the germline V gene. This CDR3 region has 16 residues. Trimming left V 1 base short and J 1 base short, with 10 bases between. The CDR3 nucleotides read TGTGCCAGCAGCTTAAATCCAGCGGAGAACACCGGGGAGCTGTTTTTT. Translating gives CASSLNPAENTGELFF.

The chain carries TRBV9 and TRBJ1-3; D may be TRBD1 (5 bases). Germline lookup yields CDR1 SGDLS and CDR2 YYNGEE. CDR3 size: 13 residues. V lost 7 bases and J 2 bases, leaving 10 bases between the germline ends. The CDR3 region is CASWAGTGNTIYF. For the CDR3, the DNA is TGTGCCAGCTGGGCAGGGACTGGAAACACCATATATTTT.

This clone was observed a handful of times. The chain uses TRBV27 and TRBJ2-3; D unresolved. The CDR3 totals 15 residues. The germline V and J ends were trimmed by 3 bases and 0 bases, with 10 bases remaining between them. CDR1 is MNHEY and CDR2 is SMNVEV in the germline V gene (reference sequence). DNA for the CDR3: TGTGCCAGCAGTTTTTGGCAGTATAGCACAGATACGCAGTATTTT. Amino acid sequence: CASSFWQYSTDTQYF.

The chain links TRBV11-3 to TRBJ2-3; 10 nucleotides match TRBD2. This CDR3 comprises 19 residues. The V and J ends lost 5 bases and 6 bases, in that order; junction bases with no gene match: 20. Germline CDR1 is SGHNT and CDR2 is YENEEA. As DNA, the CDR3 is TGTGCCAGCAGCCCGCACCTCAGGGGGGCTAGCGGGAGACTCGATACGCAGTATTTT. Translation gives CASSPHLRGASGRLDTQYF.

The DNA for the CDR3 is TGTGCCAGCTCACCGACGACAGGAGGATCTAACTATGGCTACACCTTC. It encodes CASSPTTGGSNYGYTF. The chain links TRBV18 to TRBJ1-2, with a possible D match to TRBD1 (6 bases). Trimming shortened V by 3 bases and J by 0 bases, and 14 bases separated the two germline ends. The CDR3 has 16 amino acids. Germline V gene lookup returns CDR1 KGHSH and CDR2 LQKENI. The variable domain in full, completed from reference TRBV18 and TRBJ1-2, reads NAGVMQNPRHLVRRRGQEARLRCSPMKGHSHVYWYRQLPEEGLKFMVYLQKENIIDESGMPKERFSAEFPKEGPSILRIQQVVRGDSAAYFCASSPTTGGSNYGYTFGSGTRLTVV.

Written as DNA, the CDR3 is TGTGCCACTCATTTAGGGGCGGTGAACTATGGCTACACCTTC. It is translated as CATHLGAVNYGYTF. The V and J genes are TRBV5-6 and TRBJ1-2; TRBD1 might be the D (5 bases). Between the trimmed V and J ends, which lost 9 bases and 2 bases, there was a span of 17 bases. Germline V lookup: CDR1 SGHDT, CDR2 YYEEEE. The CDR3 extends over 14 amino acids.

This clone was detected once. J is TRBJ2-3 and V is TRBV19, with D uncertain. The length of the CDR3 is 15 residues. V was trimmed by 5 bases and J by 4 bases, leaving 16 bases between them. Germline CDR1 is LNHDA and CDR2 is SQIVND (reference sequence). CDR3 protein: CASSSRSFLSDTQYF. The CDR3 nucleotides are TGTGCCAGTAGTTCTCGATCCTTTCTATCAGATACGCAGTATTTT.

CDR3 bases: TGTGCCAGCAGCGCGGGGGGTAACACTGAAGCTTTCTTT. It is translated as CASSAGGNTEAFF. This chain connects TRBV9 to TRBJ1-1, with D maybe TRBD1 (5 bases). Germline loops: CDR1 SGDLS, CDR2 YYNGEE. V was pared by 3 bases and J by 2 bases, with 8 bases between. The CDR3 is 13 amino acids.

CDR3 bases: TGTGCCAGCAGCCCGGGACAGGGTTCCTACGAGCAGTACTTC. Protein product: CASSPGQGSYEQYF. This chain links TRBV11-3 with TRBJ2-7, with 9 positions matching TRBD1. Germline V gene lookup returns CDR1 SGHNT and CDR2 YENEEA. The CDR3 consists of 14 residues. Trimming removed 5 bases from V and 1 base from J; junction bases left unmatched: 3.

The table lists this clone with a few counts. The chain joins TRBV7-2 to TRBJ1-2; perhaps TRBD1 as D (6 bases). The germline gives CDR1 SGHTA, CDR2 FQGNSA. V lost 5 bases and J lost 4, with 17 bases in between. There are 15 residues in the CDR3. Here the CDR3 reads CASSPGTRAGYGYTF. The CDR3 DNA sequence: TGTGCCAGCAGCCCGGGGACACGGGCGGGCTATGGCTACACCTTC. Variable domain in full (rest from reference TRBV7-2 and TRBJ1-2): GAGVSQSPSNKVTEKGKDVELRCDPISGHTALYWYRQSLGQGLEFLIYFQGNSAPDKSGLPSDRFSAERTGGSVSTLTIQRTQQEDSAVYLCASSPGTRAGYGYTFGSGTRLTVV.

The chain recombines TRBV5-1 with TRBJ2-7; 8 bases are a match to TRBD2. CDR1 SGHRS and CDR2 YFSETQ come from the germline V gene. V dropped 1 base and J dropped 0; count of bases not matched to a gene: 3. This CDR3 has 15 residues. The CDR3 DNA sequence: TGCGCCAGCAGCTTGCGGACTAGCATCTCCTACGAGCAGTACTTC. It translates to CASSLRTSISYEQYF.

By sample fraction, this clone is large (0.1 to 1%). J is TRBJ2-1 and V is TRBV7-3, with D perhaps TRBD2 (7 bases). Germline values: CDR1 SGHTA, CDR2 FQGTGA. Trimming shortened V by 2 bases and J by 5 bases, and 10 bases separated the two germline ends. This CDR3 has 14 amino acids. Here the CDR3 reads CASSLGGAHNEQFF. DNA of the CDR3: TGTGCCAGCAGCTTAGGGGGGGCCCACAATGAGCAGTTCTTC.

This clone appeared many times. Other nucleotide sequences from this sample produce the same CDR3. The rearrangement joins TRBV27 to TRBJ1-2; the D gene is possibly TRBD1 (6 bases). The CDR3 is made up of 15 amino acids. Trimming removed 6 bases at V and 5 bases at J, with 19 bases between. Germline loops: CDR1 MNHEY, CDR2 SMNVEV (reference sequence). CDR3 loop: CASSLGGGAGYGYTF. CDR3 nucleotides: TGTGCCAGCAGCCTCGGCGGGGGGGCGGGTTATGGCTACACCTTC.

The V call is TRBV19, the J call TRBJ2-1; D not resolved. The CDR3 runs to 14 residues. Germline V gene sequence: CDR1 LNHDA, CDR2 SQIVND (reference sequence). Trimming pared 6 bases from V and 0 bases from J, leaving 9 bases between. Here the CDR3 DNA reads TGTGCCAGTAGCTCCCCGAGCTCCTACAATGAGCAGTTCTTC. It is translated as CASSSPSSYNEQFF.

The chain recombines TRBV28 with TRBJ2-5; no reliable D call. Germline V lookup: CDR1 MDHEN, CDR2 SYDVKM. CDR3 length equals 17 residues. The CDR3, as DNA: TGTCCCTTCGGCAAGCTGGGCCCGATGGCCCGACGGGAGACCCAGTACTTC. The encoded protein is CPFGKLGPMARRETQYF.

The rearrangement joins TRBV9 to TRBJ2-7, with D possibly being TRBD2 (5 bases). The length of the CDR3 is 13 residues. Deletions cut 2 bases from V and 6 bases from J, with 12 bases between. The germline CDR1 and CDR2 sequences are SGDLS and YYNGEE. The CDR3: CASSVQLATEQYF. The CDR3 DNA reads as TGTGCCAGCAGCGTTCAGTTAGCGACCGAGCAGTACTTC. Supplemented by reference TRBV9 and TRBJ2-7, the full variable domain reads DSGVTQTPKHLITATGQRVTLRCSPRSGDLSVYWYQQSLDQGLQFLIQYYNGEERAKGNILERFSAQQFPDLHSELNLSSLELGDSALYFCASSVQLATEQYFGPGTRLTVT.

The V and J genes are TRBV7-8 and TRBJ1-4; 7 bases align to TRBD1. Germline CDR1 and CDR2: SGHVS and FQNEAQ. The CDR3 is made up of 17 amino acids. Trimming at V came to 0 bases and at J to 4 bases, leaving 8 bases not matched to a gene. CDR3 loop: CASSLAAVGQDNEKLFF. The CDR3 DNA reads as TGTGCCAGCAGCTTAGCTGCTGTAGGACAGGATAATGAAAAACTGTTTTTT. Variable domain in full (rest from reference TRBV7-8 and TRBJ1-4): GAGVSQSPRYKVAKRGQDVALRCDPISGHVSLFWYQQALGQGPEFLTYFQNEAQLDKSGLPSDRFFAERPEGSVSTLKIQRTQQEDSAVYLCASSLAAVGQDNEKLFFGSGTQLSVL.

V usage is TRBV19 and J usage is TRBJ2-7; TRBD1 matches at 10 bases. V trimming: 4 bases; J trimming: 6 bases; junction bases outside the gene matches: 6. Germline lookup yields CDR1 LNHDA and CDR2 SQIVND (reference sequence). There are 14 residues in the CDR3. For the CDR3, the DNA is TGTGCCAGTAGTAACCGGGACAGGGGACGCGAGCAGTACTTC. Protein: CASSNRDRGREQYF.

The chain links TRBV19 to TRBJ1-1, with D unresolved. Germline V lookup: CDR1 LNHDA, CDR2 SQIVND (reference sequence). Trimming took 2 bases from V and 5 from J, leaving 9 bases between them. This CDR3 has 13 residues. Here the CDR3 DNA reads TGTGCCAGTAGTATATCGGCAGGAACTGAAGCTTTCTTT. This gives the protein CASSISAGTEAFF.

This rearrangement joins TRBV5-6 to TRBJ2-1, with TRBD2 identical over 7 bases. Per the germline V gene, CDR1 is SGHDT and CDR2 is YYEEEE. The junction had 4 bases not matched to a gene; V was cut back by 1 base and J by 9 bases. This CDR3 has 13 residues. The CDR3 protein is CASSLKGGVEQFF. The CDR3 DNA follows: TGTGCCAGCAGCTTGAAGGGAGGGGTTGAGCAGTTCTTC. Full variable domain (missing parts from reference TRBV5-6 and TRBJ2-1): DAGVTQSPTHLIKTRGQQVTLRCSPKSGHDTVSWYQQALGQGPQFIFQYYEEEERQRGNFPDRFSGHQFPNYSSELNVNALLLGDSALYLCASSLKGGVEQFFGPGTRLTVL.

This CDR3 is CASSLVTVEDTQYF. The CDR3 nucleotides are TGCGCCAGCAGCTTGGTTACAGTCGAAGATACGCAGTATTTT. The genes are TRBV5-1 and TRBJ2-3; the D is unclear. Trimming shortened V by 0 bases and J by 5 bases, and 10 bases separated the two germline ends. Germline V gene sequence: CDR1 SGHRS, CDR2 YFSETQ. The CDR3 spans 14 residues.

This chain joins TRBV6-5 and TRBJ1-3, with TRBD1 matching over 10 bases. Germline CDR1 MNHEY, CDR2 SVGAGI. Losses at the gene ends were 2 bases for V and 8 bases for J; bases not matched to a gene: 3. The CDR3 has 14 amino acids. CDR3 DNA sequence: TGTGCCAGCAGTTACCGGGACAGGGGAGACACCATATATTTT. This gives the protein CASSYRDRGDTIYF.

This clone was detected only once. V gene TRBV5-5 combines with J gene TRBJ2-7; 9 nucleotides align to TRBD2. The CDR3 extends over 15 amino acids. CDR1 SGHKS and CDR2 YYEKEE come from the germline V gene (reference sequence). V lost 0 bases and J lost 3; bases outside the gene matches: 4. DNA of the CDR3: TGTGCCAGCAGCTTGGTGCCGACTAGCGGCTACGAGCAGTACTTC. This encodes CASSLVPTSGYEQYF.

The gene calls are TRBV12-5 and TRBJ2-5; TRBD1 agrees at 8 bases. Trimming at V came to 1 base and at J to 1 base, leaving 8 bases not matched to a gene. From germline, CDR1 is LGHNT and CDR2 FRNRAP. CDR3 length: 17 amino acids. The CDR3 nucleotides are TGTGCTAGTGGTTTGGGCGGGCCGGGACAGGTCCAAGAGACCCAGTACTTC. Its translation: CASGLGGPGQVQETQYF.

J is TRBJ2-5 and V is TRBV19, with D maybe TRBD1 (6 bases). V was shortened by 7 bases and J by 3 bases, with 21 bases between the two germline ends. The CDR3 consists of 16 residues. Per germline, CDR1 LNHDA and CDR2 SQIVND (reference sequence). The CDR3 protein is CASTRNRQAGEETQYF. In DNA form, the CDR3 reads TGTGCCAGTACCCGGAATCGACAGGCAGGGGAAGAGACCCAGTACTTC. Combining the CDR3 with reference TRBV19 and TRBJ2-5 gives the whole variable domain DGGITQSPKYLFRKEGQNVTLSCEQNLNHDAMYWYRQDPGQGLRLIYYSQIVNDFQKGDIAEGYSVSREKKESFPLTVTSAQKNPTAFYLCASTRNRQAGEETQYFGPGTRLLVL.

This clone was seen a handful of times. V and J are TRBV19 and TRBJ1-5, with unresolved D. Germline assignment: CDR1 LNHDA and CDR2 SQIVND (reference sequence). CDR3 size: 16 residues. Trimming removed 3 bases at V and 5 bases at J, with 17 bases between. The CDR3 sequence is CASSMPVPEEDQPQHF. The CDR3 nucleotides read TGTGCCAGTAGTATGCCAGTGCCGGAGGAGGATCAGCCCCAGCATTTT.

The rearrangement links TRBV28 to TRBJ1-4; D ambiguous. Trimming stripped 4 bases from V and 8 bases from J, with 20 bases between. Germline assignment: CDR1 MDHEN and CDR2 SYDVKM. The CDR3 is 16 amino acids. CDR3 sequence: CASSSSRGYLGEKLFF. The CDR3 DNA is TGTGCCAGCAGTTCCTCTCGAGGGTACCTGGGGGAAAAACTGTTTTTT.

On this clone: Other DNA sequences within the sample encode an identical CDR3. The gene calls are TRBV28 and TRBJ2-5, with D tentatively TRBD2 (5 bases). The CDR3 spans 17 residues. Per germline, CDR1 MDHEN and CDR2 SYDVKM. V dropped 10 bases and J dropped 5 bases, with 29 bases sitting between them. In DNA form, the CDR3 reads TGTGCCATCGGGAAGCTGGGCCGGATGGCCCGACGGGAGACCCAGTACTTC. It encodes CAIGKLGRMARRETQYF. Variable domain in full (rest from reference TRBV28 and TRBJ2-5): DVKVTQSSRYLVKRTGEKVFLECVQDMDHENMFWYRQDPGLGLRLIYFSYDVKMKEKGDIPEGYSVSREKKERFSLILESASTNQTSMYLCAIGKLGRMARRETQYFGPGTRLLVL.

The J gene is TRBJ2-7, the V gene TRBV5-5; TRBD1 aligns across 7 bases. The CDR3 runs to 16 residues. After removal of 5 bases from V and 3 bases from J, the junction contained 14 bases not matched to a gene. Per the germline V gene, CDR1 is SGHKS and CDR2 is YYEKEE (reference sequence). The CDR3 coding sequence is TGTGCCAGCAGGAAAAACAGGGGTCTGATTCTCTACGAGCAGTACTTC. It codes for CASRKNRGLILYEQYF.